The entry below describes one T cell receptor beta chain. Treatment specified: roughly 19 received Ad26.COV2.S at low or high dose, single or two shots; roughly five received placebo; per-sample allocation not given. The investigators took samples on day 63 after the first vaccine or placebo injection. This Boston cohort included adults aged 18-55 years. An Ad26 vector that expressed Wuhan-strain SARS-CoV-2 spike constituted the vaccine. The ends were cut back, 2 bases at V and 5 bases at J, with 9 bases in the middle. The CDR3 spans 13 residues. Germline CDR1 reads SEHNR; CDR2 reads FQNEAQ (reference sequence). The assay was immunoSEQ multiplex PCR, and TCRdb's table has in-frame clones only and misses some. The repertoire includes about 680,000 clones, 89% of them detected once, and around 1.5% sits in the top ten. The data are from a study of Ad26.COV2.S vaccination and SARS-CoV-2 variants. Study-wide background: Into the muscle, Ad26.COV2.S was dosed once or twice, 56 days apart.

This chain uses TRBV7-9 with TRBJ1-2; D remains ambiguous. Sequenced material: peripheral blood, taken in a trial of Ad26.COV2.S vaccine versus placebo. The source of this sequence is a person aged 18 to 65 who received the Ad26.COV2.S COVID-19 vaccine or a placebo. The CDR3 nucleotides read TGTGCCAGCAGCTTACTTGGGCCTTATGGCTACACCTTC. This codes for CASSLLGPYGYTF.